The 2 T cell receptor beta chains below all came from one sample that was sequenced in a study of blood T cell repertoires in COVID-19. Sequencing used immunoSEQ multiplex PCR; TCRdb keeps in-frame clones, though not all of them. The sample consists of 310,000 or so clones, 80% to 90% of them appearing once. Sequencing was done on a sample of peripheral blood. The receptors shown here come from a man aged 45 to 65 with active or convalescent COVID-19.

The J gene is TRBJ2-7, the V gene TRBV5-1, with 9 bases lining up with TRBD1. Germline CDR1 and CDR2: SGHRS and YFSETQ. The J segment lost 5 bases and the V segment lost 6 bases, leaving 6 bases of the junction unmatched. The CDR3 is 13 amino acids. CDR3 sequence reads: CASKGQGGHEQYF. The CDR3 DNA sequence: TGCGCCAGCAAGGGACAGGGAGGCCACGAGCAGTACTTC.

This clone was seen a single time. The chain links TRBV4-2 to TRBJ2-1; TRBD2 matches 8 bases. V shed 3 bases, J shed 2 bases, and the junction held 6 bases outside the gene matches. Germline V lookup: CDR1 LGHNA, CDR2 YNFKEQ. The CDR3 is 16 amino acids. CDR3 amino acids: CASSQQLAVPYNEQFF. In DNA, the CDR3 is TGTGCCAGCAGCCAGCAACTAGCGGTGCCCTACAATGAGCAGTTCTTC.